These 20 T cell receptor beta chains originate from one sample sequenced in a study of blood T cell repertoires in COVID-19. The assay was immunoSEQ multiplex PCR, and TCRdb's table has in-frame clones only and misses some. The sample has hundreds of thousands of clones; around 91% are singletons. Sequenced input: PBMCs or T cells enriched from blood (not recorded which). The origin of the receptors is a middle-aged woman who had recovered from COVID-19.

The V call is TRBV6-2 or TRBV6-3, the J call TRBJ1-2; possible D gene TRBD1, 5 bases. CDR1 is MNHEY and CDR2 is SVGEGT in the germline V gene. V was shortened by 6 bases and J by 4 bases, with 18 bases between the two germline ends. This CDR3 has 15 amino acids. CDR3 amino acids: CASSDPGLQVYGYTF. The CDR3 DNA reads as TGTGCCAGCAGCGACCCGGGACTTCAAGTCTATGGCTACACCTTC.

This clone has just one count. This chain links TRBV5-4 with TRBJ1-3; the D gene is possibly TRBD1 (5 bases). Germline assignment: CDR1 SGHNT and CDR2 YYREEE (reference sequence). This CDR3 contains 17 residues. V dropped 1 base and J dropped 1 base, with 15 bases sitting between them. The CDR3: CASSLNPGEVSGNTIYF. The CDR3 bases are TGTGCCAGCAGCTTGAACCCGGGGGAGGTTTCTGGAAACACCATATATTTT.

In DNA, the CDR3 is TGTGCCAGCAAGACAGGGATAAACTATGGCTACACCTTC. Translating it yields CASKTGINYGYTF. J is TRBJ1-2 and V is TRBV5-4; 7 bases map to TRBD1. Unmatched junction bases numbered 4, after V lost 6 bases and J lost 2 bases. CDR3 length equals 13 residues. The V gene's germline CDR1 is SGHNT and CDR2 YYREEE (reference sequence).

J is TRBJ1-4 and V is TRBV27; D gene unclear. The germline gives CDR1 MNHEY, CDR2 SMNVEV (reference sequence). The CDR3 consists of 14 residues. Between the trimmed V and J ends, which lost 2 bases and 8 bases, there was a span of 12 bases. The CDR3 bases are TGTGCCAGCAGTTTAGATATTTGGAGAGAAAAACTGTTTTTT. This sequence encodes CASSLDIWREKLFF.

The rearrangement uses TRBV5-4 and TRBJ2-2; 11 bases line up with TRBD2. The length of the CDR3 is 16 residues. V gave up 4 bases and J gave up 4 bases; unmatched junction bases: 6. Per the germline V gene, CDR1 is SGHNT and CDR2 is YYREEE (reference sequence). The CDR3 region has the DNA TGTGCCAGCAGCCCCCTGACTAGCGGGGTCACCGGGGAGCTGTTTTTT. It codes for CASSPLTSGVTGELFF.

V is TRBV28 and J is TRBJ1-3, with D perhaps matching TRBD1 (6 bases). V lost 2 bases, J lost 3 bases, and 11 bases lay in between. This CDR3 has 15 residues. Germline values: CDR1 MDHEN, CDR2 SYDVKM. The CDR3 reads CASSLLQTGGNTIYF. The CDR3 DNA follows: TGTGCCAGCAGTTTACTCCAGACAGGTGGAAACACCATATATTTT.

The chain links TRBV7-9 to TRBJ2-2; 8 bases match TRBD2. This CDR3 has 16 residues. The germline V gene has CDR1 SEHNR and CDR2 FQNEAQ (reference sequence). V gave up 2 bases and J gave up 0 bases; unmatched junction bases: 2. CDR3 coding DNA: TGTGCCAGCAGCTTAAGGCGGGGGGCGAACACCGGGGAGCTGTTTTTT. Protein: CASSLRRGANTGELFF.

This sequence joins TRBV12-3 or TRBV12-4 and TRBJ2-2; D possibly corresponds to TRBD2 (5 bases). V was shortened by 6 bases and J by 7 bases, with 9 bases between the two germline ends. This CDR3 is 12 amino acids long. The CDR3 nucleotides read TGTGCCAGCAGCCCAGAGGGCGGGGAGCTGTTTTTT. This sequence encodes CASSPEGGELFF.

The chain has TRBV7-3 and TRBJ2-7; possible D gene TRBD2, 5 bases. The V end lost 5 bases, the J end lost 7 bases, and 18 bases lay between the germline ends. Germline values: CDR1 SGHTA, CDR2 FQGTGA. The CDR3 is 14 residues long. The CDR3 nucleotides are TGTGCCAGCAGCCCGGTCGGGAATACGGGAGAGCAGTACTTC. It is translated as CASSPVGNTGEQYF.

The rearrangement joins TRBV30 to TRBJ1-2, with D possibly matching TRBD1 (6 bases). V dropped 1 base and J dropped 6 bases, with 6 bases sitting between them. This CDR3 has 11 residues. Germline-derived CDR1 and CDR2 are GTSNPN and SVGIG (reference sequence). The CDR3 nucleotides read TGTGCCTGGAGTGCAGGGGATGGCTACACCTTC. Protein sequence: CAWSAGDGYTF.

The chain has TRBV13 and TRBJ2-7, with 9 bases aligning to TRBD1. Germline loops: CDR1 PRHDT, CDR2 FYEKMQ (reference sequence). Trimming took 0 bases from V and 3 from J; bases not matched to a gene: 6. The CDR3 loop spans 16 amino acids. DNA of the CDR3: TGTGCCAGCAGCTTAGGCGGGACAGGGTACTTCTACGAGCAGTACTTC. Amino acid sequence: CASSLGGTGYFYEQYF.

The rearrangement joins TRBV6-1 to TRBJ2-4; 16 bases line up with TRBD2. This CDR3 has 18 residues. CDR1 and CDR2 from the germline V gene are MNHNS and SASEGT. V was pared by 4 bases and J by 4 bases, with 7 bases of the junction left unmatched. The CDR3 region has the DNA TGTGCCAGCAGTGTCGGGACTAGCGGGGGGGCCCGGAAAAACATTCAGTACTTC. Translation gives CASSVGTSGGARKNIQYF.

The chain links TRBV10-3 to TRBJ1-1, with 10 positions matching TRBD1. The CDR3 spans 16 residues. V dropped 4 bases and J dropped 4; count of bases not matched to a gene: 9. The germline CDR1 and CDR2 sequences are ENHRY and SYGVKD. The CDR3 nucleotides read TGTGCCATCAGTGGGGCTCCGGGACAGGGGTCCACTGAAGCTTTCTTT. Protein: CAISGAPGQGSTEAFF.

The chain joins TRBV3-1 (or the pseudogene TRBV3-2) to TRBJ1-1, with TRBD1 matching over 8 bases. The V and J ends lost 0 bases and 6 bases, in that order; junction bases with no gene match: 9. CDR3 length equals 16 residues. Germline-derived CDR1 and CDR2 are LGHDT and YNNKEL (reference sequence). CDR3 in DNA: TGTGCCAGCAGCCAAGATTGGGGACAGGAGGGGTCTGAAGCTTTCTTT. This translates into CASSQDWGQEGSEAFF.

This chain links TRBV24-1 with TRBJ2-7; 8 bases are a match to TRBD1. The germline gives CDR1 KGHDR, CDR2 SFDVKD. The CDR3 has 15 residues. J gave up 0 bases and V 2 bases, and 2 bases lay outside the gene matches. The CDR3 protein is CATSDWGTGSYEQYF. CDR3 DNA: TGTGCCACCAGTGATTGGGGGACAGGCTCCTACGAGCAGTACTTC.

The chain recombines TRBV5-1 with TRBJ2-7, with 9 bases that match TRBD1. J lost 4 bases, V lost 3 bases, and 11 bases had no gene match. The CDR3 has 16 amino acids. Germline V CDR1 and CDR2: SGHRS, YFSETQ. The CDR3 is CASSSDYTGGGYEQYF. The CDR3 DNA reads as TGCGCCAGCAGCTCGGACTATACAGGGGGCGGGTACGAGCAGTACTTC.

CDR3 amino acids: CSVGGQGVDEQYF. The CDR3 nucleotides read TGCAGCGTTGGGGGACAGGGGGTCGACGAGCAGTACTTC. This chain joins TRBV29-1 and TRBJ2-7; 11 bases are shared with TRBD1. V dropped 4 bases and J dropped 5; count of bases not matched to a gene: 4. This CDR3 is 13 amino acids long. Looked up from germline, CDR1 is SQVTM and CDR2 is ANQGSEA.

The rearrangement joins TRBV6-5 to TRBJ2-5; TRBD2 matches at 7 bases. CDR3 length: 14 amino acids. Germline loops: CDR1 MNHEY, CDR2 SVGAGI. Unmatched junction bases numbered 6, after V lost 7 bases and J lost 1 base. As DNA, the CDR3 is TGTGCCAGCATTAGGGGCGGGGGCCAAGAGACCCAGTACTTC. It is translated as CASIRGGGQETQYF.

The J gene is TRBJ2-7, the V gene TRBV28; 9 nucleotides align to TRBD1. With V trimmed by 5 bases and J by 5 bases, 10 bases remained unmatched. This CDR3 spans 15 amino acids. CDR1 is MDHEN and CDR2 is SYDVKM in the germline V gene. The CDR3 DNA is TGTGCCAGCAGTCCACCGGGACAGGGTTGGGACGAGCAGTACTTC. Amino acid sequence: CASSPPGQGWDEQYF. The full variable domain, its missing parts supplied by reference TRBV28 and TRBJ2-7, is DVKVTQSSRYLVKRTGEKVFLECVQDMDHENMFWYRQDPGLGLRLIYFSYDVKMKEKGDIPEGYSVSREKKERFSLILESASTNQTSMYLCASSPPGQGWDEQYFGPGTRLTVT.

This rearrangement joins TRBV6-5 to TRBJ1-2; 9 nucleotides align to TRBD1. This CDR3 has 14 amino acids. The V and J ends lost 6 bases and 8 bases, in that order; junction bases with no gene match: 10. Germline assignment: CDR1 MNHEY and CDR2 SVGAGI. CDR3 nucleotides: TGTGCCAGCAGCCGACATACAGGGGGCGCCGGCTACACCTTC. Amino acid sequence: CASSRHTGGAGYTF.